This T cell receptor beta chain was sequenced in a study of blood T cell repertoires in COVID-19 (dated by TCRdb to about 2020). Describing the broader study: Collaborator samples came from the United States, Italy and Spain and covered acute and convalescent phases of COVID-19. The material from the prospective study consisted of cDNA or gDNA derived from T cells, B-cell-depleted T cells, or PBMCs. Subjects who had been exposed to COVID-19, were actively infected with it, or had recovered from it provided the deeply sampled blood TCRbeta repertoires that made up the dataset. The repertoires were released in a freely available public database intended as a resource for research on the immune response to SARS-CoV-2. Samples were obtained from the ongoing ImmuneRACE study (first 160 participants) and from 950 to 1,500 subjects provided by 6 global collaborators. Nearly every sample came with metadata listing a de-identified subject ID, COVID-19 status, age in years and sex. Where available, HLA class I and class II types were taken from metadata supplied by the sample provider and were not determined by assay-based typing.

The paper as a whole reports these results and caveats: How much clinical and demographic metadata was included differed by source and by participant, and the metadata was provided uncurated.

The immunoSEQ Assay, a bias-controlled multiplex PCR, was used to amplify TCRbeta CDR3 regions from genomic DNA. For the original study's pipeline: The number of nucleated cells in each sample was estimated by amplification of reference gene primers within the assay. Sequence reads were collapsed and filtered to measure the absolute abundance of every unique TCRbeta CDR3 rearrangement. Productive Simpson clonality was computed per sample as the square root of Simpson's diversity index over productive rearrangements. Drawn from immuneACCESS, this table holds only the in-frame rearrangements with V and J called that TCRdb kept. Clones are partly lost; checked studies trace under half to an unresolved V gene and leave the rest unexplained. D and trimming come from the DNA, and the V and J calls and clone size come from that table. The sample yields hundreds of thousands of clones; about four fifths were counted once. The top ten constitute 4.5% to 6% of the sample.

A note on this clone: The specificity of this receptor is unknown. Per-nucleotide qualities are absent, and no much larger clonotype sits a single base away.

Participants in the prospective study were enrolled through a virtual design, were aged about 18 to 90 years, and lived in about 25 United States geographic areas. To assign participants to cohorts, the prospective study relied on clinical history that participants themselves reported in a screening survey and a study questionnaire. Exposed participants had been in contact, within 2 weeks of entering the study, with a person who had a PCR-confirmed or clinician-diagnosed case of COVID-19. Each participant in the prospective study had whole blood, serum and a nasopharyngeal or oropharyngeal swab collected by mobile phlebotomists. Additional blood draws and questionnaires over an approximately 2-month period could optionally be provided by prospective study participants. Before DNA extraction, blood samples from the prospective study were shipped at room temperature or frozen. CDR1 and CDR2 are drawn from the germline V gene (reference sequence): MNHEY, SMNVEV. From V the trimming removes 5 bases and from J it removes 8 bases, while the gene matches leave 12 bases of the junction unaccounted for. Taken from cysteine to phenylalanine, the CDR3 has 15 residues. Only the CDR3 part of the read is kept: 45 bases, read in frame from the first base.

Sequencing used PBMCs or T cells enriched from blood (not recorded which). The rearrangement joined TRBV27 to TRBJ1-5; 7 nucleotides in the junction match TRBD1. The receptor was isolated from a man aged 35 to 55 who had been exposed to COVID-19. The bases read TGTGCCAGCAGTGCCAAGGGGGCCGAGATAAAGCCCCAGCATTTT. Its translation reads: CASSAKGAEIKPQHF.